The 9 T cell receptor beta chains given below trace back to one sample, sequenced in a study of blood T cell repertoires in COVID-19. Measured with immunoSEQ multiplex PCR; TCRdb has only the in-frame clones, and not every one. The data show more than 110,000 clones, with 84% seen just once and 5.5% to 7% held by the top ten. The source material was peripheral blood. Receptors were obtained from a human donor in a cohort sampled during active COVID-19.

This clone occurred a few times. The CDR3 spells CASSITVRHQPQHF. Here the CDR3 DNA reads TGTGCCAGTAGTATTACGGTGCGCCATCAGCCCCAGCATTTT. This chain links TRBV19 with TRBJ1-5; no firm D call. Per the germline V gene, CDR1 is LNHDA and CDR2 is SQIVND (reference sequence). Trimming stripped 3 bases from V and 5 bases from J, with 11 bases between. There are 14 residues in the CDR3.

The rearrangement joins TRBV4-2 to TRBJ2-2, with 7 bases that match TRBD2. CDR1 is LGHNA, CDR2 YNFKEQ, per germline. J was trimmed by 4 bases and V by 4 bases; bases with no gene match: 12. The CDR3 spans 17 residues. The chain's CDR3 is CASSLGGVFISTGELFF. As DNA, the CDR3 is TGTGCCAGCAGCCTGGGGGGGGTGTTTATCAGCACCGGGGAGCTGTTTTTT.

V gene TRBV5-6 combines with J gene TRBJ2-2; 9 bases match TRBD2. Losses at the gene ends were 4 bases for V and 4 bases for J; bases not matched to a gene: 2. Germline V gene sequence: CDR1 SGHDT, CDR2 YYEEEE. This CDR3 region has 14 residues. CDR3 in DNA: TGTGCCAGCAGCGAGCGGGGGGTCACCGGGGAGCTGTTTTTT. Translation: CASSERGVTGELFF.

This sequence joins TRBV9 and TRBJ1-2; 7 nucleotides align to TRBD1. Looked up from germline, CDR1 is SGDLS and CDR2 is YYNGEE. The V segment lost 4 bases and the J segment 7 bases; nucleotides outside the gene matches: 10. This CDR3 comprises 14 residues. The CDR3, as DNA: TGTGCCAGCAGCTCAAGACAGGGAGGAAGTGGCTACACCTTC. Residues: CASSSRQGGSGYTF. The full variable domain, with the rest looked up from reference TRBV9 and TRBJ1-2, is DSGVTQTPKHLITATGQRVTLRCSPRSGDLSVYWYQQSLDQGLQFLIQYYNGEERAKGNILERFSAQQFPDLHSELNLSSLELGDSALYFCASSSRQGGSGYTFGSGTRLTVV.

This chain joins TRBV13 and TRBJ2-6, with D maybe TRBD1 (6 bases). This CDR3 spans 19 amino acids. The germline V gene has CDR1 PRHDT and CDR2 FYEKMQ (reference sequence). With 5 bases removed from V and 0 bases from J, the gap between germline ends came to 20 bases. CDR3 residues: CASSHSRGSLSSGANVLTF. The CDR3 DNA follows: TGTGCCAGCAGCCACTCAAGGGGGTCCTTGAGCTCTGGGGCCAACGTCCTGACTTTC.

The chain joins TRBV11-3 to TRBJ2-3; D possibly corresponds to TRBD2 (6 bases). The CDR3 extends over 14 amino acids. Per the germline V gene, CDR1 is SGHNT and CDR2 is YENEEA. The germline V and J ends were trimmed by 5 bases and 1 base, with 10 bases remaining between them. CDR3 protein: CASSRRGGTDTQYF. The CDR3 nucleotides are TGTGCCAGCAGCCGTCGCGGGGGCACAGATACGCAGTATTTT. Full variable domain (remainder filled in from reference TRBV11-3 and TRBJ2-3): EAGVVQSPRYKIIEKKQPVAFWCNPISGHNTLYWYLQNLGQGPELLIRYENEEAVDDSQLPKDRFSAERLKGVDSTLKIQPAELGDSAVYLCASSRRGGTDTQYFGPGTRLTVL.

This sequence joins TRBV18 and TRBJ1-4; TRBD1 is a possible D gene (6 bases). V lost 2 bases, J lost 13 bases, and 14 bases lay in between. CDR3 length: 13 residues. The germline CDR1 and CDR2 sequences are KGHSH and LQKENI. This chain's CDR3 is CASSPGTGKGLFF. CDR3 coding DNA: TGTGCCAGCTCACCAGGTACAGGGAAAGGACTGTTTTTT.

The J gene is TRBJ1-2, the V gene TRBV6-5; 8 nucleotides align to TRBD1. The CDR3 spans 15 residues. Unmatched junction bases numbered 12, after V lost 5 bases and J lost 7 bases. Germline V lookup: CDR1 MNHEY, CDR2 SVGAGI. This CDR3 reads CASSKGQVLTAGYTF. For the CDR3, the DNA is TGTGCCAGCAGTAAGGGACAGGTCCTCACTGCTGGCTACACCTTC.

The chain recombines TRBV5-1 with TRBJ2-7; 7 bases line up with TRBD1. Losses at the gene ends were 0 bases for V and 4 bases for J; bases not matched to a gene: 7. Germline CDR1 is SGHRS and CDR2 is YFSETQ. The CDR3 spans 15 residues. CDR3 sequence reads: CASSLGQGVSYEQYF. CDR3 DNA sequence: TGCGCCAGCAGCTTGGGTCAGGGGGTGTCTTACGAGCAGTACTTC.